The 21 T cell receptor beta chains listed next were all sequenced from one sample in a study of blood T cells in healthy people across ages. Then a second PCR, running about 7 to 11 cycles, was carried out with a sample-barcoded 5' primer and a J-beta primer mix. TCRdb fed the 5' RACE reads into MiXCR, producing one record per CDR3 protein. The sample includes 920,000 or so distinct CDR3 sequences, 40% to 45% of them seen just once. The sample consisted of blood. The receptors derive from a woman aged 55-75 years in good health.

This rearrangement joins TRBV6-1 to TRBJ2-3, with D possibly matching TRBD2 (5 bases). The V gene lost 4 bases and the J gene lost 6 bases, with 11 bases spanning the gap. Germline V CDR1 and CDR2: MNHNS, SASEGT. The CDR3 runs 13 residues. In DNA, the CDR3 is TGTGCCAGCAGTGGAGCGGTATCCGATACGCAGTATTTT. Translating it yields CASSGAVSDTQYF.

V is TRBV20-1 and J is TRBJ2-1; 10 positions match TRBD2. The CDR3 loop spans 15 amino acids. Germline V gene lookup returns CDR1 DFQATT and CDR2 SNEGSKA (reference sequence). Trimming took 5 bases from V and 9 from J; bases not matched to a gene: 13. In DNA form, the CDR3 reads TGCAGTGCTGGTTTACTAGCGGGATGGCACAGTGAGCAGTTCTTC. Its protein product is CSAGLLAGWHSEQFF.

The sample holds many counts of this clonotype. The rearrangement joins TRBV7-2 to TRBJ2-7; D call uncertain. V was shortened by 3 bases and J by 0 bases, with 6 bases between the two germline ends. This CDR3 comprises 13 residues. Germline-derived CDR1 and CDR2 are SGHTA and FQGNSA. The CDR3 region is CASSFRSSYEQYF. As DNA, the CDR3 is TGTGCCAGCAGCTTCCGGAGCTCCTACGAGCAGTACTTC.

This chain links TRBV3-1 with TRBJ2-5; D is possibly TRBD2 (6 bases). Trimming took off 10 bases at V and 5 bases at J, with 23 bases between the two ends. CDR1 and CDR2 from the germline V gene are LGHDT and YNNKEL (reference sequence). This CDR3 has 15 amino acids. CDR3 amino acids: CATRRVHGSTETQYF. The CDR3, as DNA: TGTGCCACCCGGAGGGTGCACGGGAGTACGGAGACCCAGTACTTC.

This chain joins TRBV2 and TRBJ2-1, with 8 nucleotides matching TRBD2. This CDR3 has 16 residues. Trimming at V came to 6 bases and at J to 6 bases, leaving 13 bases not matched to a gene. Germline-derived CDR1 and CDR2 are SNHLY and FYNNEI. CDR3 in DNA: TGTGCCAGCAGCCCTGGGGGACTAGTGGGCCTCAATGAGCAGTTCTTC. This sequence encodes CASSPGGLVGLNEQFF.

This clonotype occurred a few times. The chain carries TRBV12-3 or TRBV12-4 and TRBJ2-6; D uncertain. V was trimmed by 8 bases and J by 5 bases, leaving 4 bases between them. The CDR3 has 11 amino acids. In DNA, the CDR3 is TGTGCCAGCGCCCGGGCCAACGTCCTGACTTTC. Amino acid sequence: CASARANVLTF.

This clonotype was recorded a few times. The rearrangement joins TRBV4-1 to TRBJ1-2; D call uncertain. Trimming took off 2 bases at V and 6 bases at J, with 10 bases between the two ends. The CDR3 totals 13 residues. Germline CDR1 and CDR2: MGHRA and YSYEKL. DNA of the CDR3: TGCGCCAGCAGCCAATGGGTATCGGATGGCTACACCTTC. It encodes CASSQWVSDGYTF.

The chain carries TRBV5-1 and TRBJ2-1; D is ambiguous. V dropped 2 bases and J dropped 2 bases, with 23 bases sitting between them. The CDR3 contains 19 residues. Germline assignment: CDR1 SGHRS and CDR2 YFSETQ. Here the CDR3 reads CASSFYSLLKAGAYNEQFF. In nucleotides, the CDR3 is TGCGCCAGCAGCTTCTATTCCCTTCTCAAGGCTGGGGCCTACAATGAGCAGTTCTTC.

The chain employs TRBV2 and TRBJ1-1, with 8 bases lining up with TRBD1. The ends lost 3 bases at V and 2 bases at J; junction bases unmatched: 8. CDR3 length equals 16 residues. The germline V gene encodes CDR1 SNHLY and CDR2 FYNNEI. This CDR3 reads CASSEGQGAANTEAFF. The CDR3 nucleotides are TGTGCCAGCAGTGAGGGTCAGGGGGCCGCTAACACTGAAGCTTTCTTT.

V gene TRBV20-1 combines with J gene TRBJ1-2; 7 bases are a match to TRBD1. Germline CDR1 reads DFQATT; CDR2 reads SNEGSKA (reference sequence). The ends lost 2 bases at V and 4 bases at J; junction bases unmatched: 4. This CDR3 comprises 13 residues. As DNA, the CDR3 is TGCAGTGCTAGACGGACAGGCGGCTATGGCTACACCTTC. The encoded protein is CSARRTGGYGYTF.

The chain is built from TRBV20-1 and TRBJ2-2; no firm D call. V was clipped by 5 bases and J by 0 bases, with 16 bases between them. Per the germline V gene, CDR1 is DFQATT and CDR2 is SNEGSKA (reference sequence). CDR3 length: 16 residues. CDR3: CSAQALRNSNTGELFF. The DNA of the CDR3 is TGCAGTGCTCAGGCTTTGCGGAACTCGAACACCGGGGAGCTGTTTTTT.

This chain links TRBV25-1 with TRBJ2-1; possible D gene TRBD2, 6 bases. Germline V CDR1 and CDR2: MGHDK, SYGVNS. Trimming pared 7 bases from V and 8 bases from J, leaving 15 bases between. The length of the CDR3 is 13 residues. In DNA, the CDR3 is TGTGCCAGCACCCCGCGGGGTCTCCATGAGCAGTTCTTC. Translated: CASTPRGLHEQFF.

In regard to this clonotype: At one of its ends the junction is not consistent with the germline gene, which may arise from a read error. The chain carries TRBV6-5 and TRBJ2-1, with no clear D. Germline CDR1 reads MNHEY; CDR2 reads SVGAGI. The CDR3 has 13 amino acids. The chain's CDR3 is CASSDSEINEQFF. The CDR3 nucleotides are TGTGCCAGCAGTGACTCGGAAATTAATGAGCAGTTCTTC.

For the CDR3, the DNA is TGCAGCGTTGCCCCCCCAGATACGCAGTATTTT. It translates to CSVAPPDTQYF. The genes are TRBV29-1 and TRBJ2-3; D uncertain. The CDR3 loop spans 11 amino acids. Trimming took off 4 bases at V and 4 bases at J, with 6 bases between the two ends. The V gene's germline CDR1 is SQVTM and CDR2 ANQGSEA.

This clonotype was seen only a few times. The chain couples TRBV21-1 to TRBJ2-3. TRBV21-1 is classified as a pseudogene. The CDR3 is made up of 15 amino acids. The CDR3 loop reads CASTISSFGTDTQYF. Here the CDR3 DNA reads TGTGCCAGCACCATTTCCAGCTTCGGCACAGATACGCAGTATTTT.

This chain uses TRBV3-1 with TRBJ2-7; tentatively, D is TRBD1 or TRBD2 (5 bases each). Between the trimmed V and J ends, which lost 1 base and 7 bases, there was a span of 17 bases. Germline loops: CDR1 LGHDT, CDR2 YNNKEL (reference sequence). CDR3 length: 15 amino acids. CDR3 sequence reads: CASSQGYGASGEQYF. In DNA form, the CDR3 reads TGTGCCAGCAGCCAAGGGTACGGGGCTTCGGGTGAGCAGTACTTC.

The chain recombines TRBV28 with TRBJ1-2; the D gene is possibly TRBD1 (6 bases). The CDR3 is 14 amino acids. CDR1 and CDR2 from the germline V gene are MDHEN and SYDVKM. V dropped 6 bases and J dropped 4 bases, with 15 bases sitting between them. This CDR3 reads CASSPRGGPYGYTF. CDR3 bases: TGTGCCAGCAGCCCCAGGGGAGGGCCCTATGGCTACACCTTC.

V is TRBV12-3 or TRBV12-4 and J is TRBJ2-1; D gene unclear. This CDR3 is 14 amino acids long. Trimming removed 4 bases at V and 10 bases at J, with 17 bases between. CDR3 bases: TGTGCCAGCAGTTCCAGACCCGGAATGAGAGAGCAGTTCTTC. Translation: CASSSRPGMREQFF.

This clonotype was counted only a few times. The gene calls are TRBV7-8 and TRBJ2-1, with 7 bases fitting TRBD1. The trim removed 0 bases at V and 7 bases at J, leaving 12 bases unmatched. Germline lookup yields CDR1 SGHVS and CDR2 FQNEAQ. The CDR3 sequence is 17 residues long. The CDR3 DNA sequence: TGTGCCAGCAGCTTAGCGTCCGGGGTAAGGGGACAGAATGAGCAGTTCTTC. Amino acid sequence: CASSLASGVRGQNEQFF. Filled out from reference TRBV7-8 and TRBJ2-1, the complete variable domain reads GAGVSQSPRYKVAKRGQDVALRCDPISGHVSLFWYQQALGQGPEFLTYFQNEAQLDKSGLPSDRFFAERPEGSVSTLKIQRTQQEDSAVYLCASSLASGVRGQNEQFFGPGTRLTVL.

This clonotype appeared once. J is TRBJ2-1 and V is TRBV25-1, with D possibly being TRBD2 (6 bases). Near its end, the DNA agrees better with TRBJ2-7, so the J call may be wrong. CDR3 length equals 16 residues. CDR1 is MGHDK and CDR2 is SYGVNS in the germline V gene. Written as DNA, the CDR3 is TGTGCCAGCAGACCGCCGGGGAGGAGACCCTACAATGAGCAGTACTTC. It codes for CASRPPGRRPYNEQYF.

This clonotype is a singleton in its sample. The chain employs TRBV25-1 and TRBJ2-7; 8 positions match TRBD1. The CDR3 has 14 residues. The germline CDR1 and CDR2 sequences are MGHDK and SYGVNS. V was clipped by 6 bases and J by 6 bases; unmatched bases: 10. The CDR3 sequence is CASSSPEDRVEQYF. The CDR3 DNA reads as TGTGCCAGCAGCTCGCCCGAGGACAGGGTCGAGCAGTACTTC.